The 30 T cell receptor beta chains given below trace back to one sample, sequenced in a study of T cell responses to AZD1222 COVID-19 vaccine. Sequencing used immunoSEQ multiplex PCR; TCRdb keeps in-frame clones, though not all of them. The sample shows around 180,000 clones, around 87% of them seen only once. This sample comprised peripheral blood, obtained on day 0 of AZD1222 vaccination. The receptors were gathered from an adult in good health.

This clone has a handful of counts. The V call is TRBV5-4, the J call TRBJ2-3; D ambiguous. The germline V and J ends were trimmed by 4 bases and 0 bases, with 12 bases remaining between them. The CDR3 covers 15 residues. Germline CDR1 SGHNT, CDR2 YYREEE (reference sequence). The DNA of the CDR3 is TGTGCCAGCAGCCGAACGGCGTTAAGCACAGATACGCAGTATTTT. As protein: CASSRTALSTDTQYF.

This chain links TRBV15 with TRBJ1-2; TRBD1 agrees at 10 bases. The CDR3 runs 17 residues. The V segment lost 3 bases and the J segment 0 bases; nucleotides outside the gene matches: 7. The germline gives CDR1 LNHNV, CDR2 YYDKDF (reference sequence). The CDR3 loop is CATSRPGTGATNYGYTF. As DNA, the CDR3 is TGTGCCACCAGCAGGCCCGGGACAGGGGCTACTAACTATGGCTACACCTTC.

This chain joins TRBV19 and TRBJ2-4; a weak D match, TRBD1 (5 bases). The CDR3 is 14 amino acids. Trimming took off 6 bases at V and 0 bases at J, with 9 bases between the two ends. CDR1 and CDR2 (germline): LNHDA, SQIVND (reference sequence). CDR3 residues: CASSDSLAKNIQYF. The CDR3 nucleotides read TGTGCCAGTAGCGACAGTTTAGCCAAAAACATTCAGTACTTC.

The chain recombines TRBV2 with TRBJ1-2; 9 nucleotides align to TRBD1. The CDR3 length is 15 residues. Trimming took 7 bases from V and 2 from J; bases not matched to a gene: 8. Germline CDR1 reads SNHLY; CDR2 reads FYNNEI. CDR3 nucleotide sequence: TGTGCCAGCAAGTCATGGGACAGGGTAAACTATGGCTACACCTTC. This codes for CASKSWDRVNYGYTF.

V usage is TRBV18 and J usage is TRBJ2-7; 9 bases are shared with TRBD1. The V segment lost 6 bases and the J segment 3 bases; nucleotides outside the gene matches: 3. Looked up from germline, CDR1 is KGHSH and CDR2 is LQKENI. The CDR3 extends over 13 amino acids. The CDR3 loop is CASSAGQGYEQYF. CDR3 bases: TGTGCCAGCTCCGCGGGACAGGGCTACGAGCAGTACTTC.

The chain couples TRBV30 to TRBJ2-1; 10 nucleotides align to TRBD2. V trimming: 0 bases; J trimming: 2 bases; junction bases outside the gene matches: 1. The CDR3 loop spans 15 amino acids. Per germline, CDR1 GTSNPN and CDR2 SVGIG (reference sequence). In DNA, the CDR3 is TGTGCCTGGAGTGTGCTAGCGGGAGCCTACAATGAGCAGTTCTTC. Residues: CAWSVLAGAYNEQFF.

CDR3 nucleotide sequence: TGTGCCCGTGGACAGGGTCCCCACGAGCAGTACTTC. Protein sequence: CARGQGPHEQYF. This chain uses TRBV30 with TRBJ2-7; 8 bases fit TRBD1. This CDR3 comprises 12 residues. Germline V lookup: CDR1 GTSNPN, CDR2 SVGIG (reference sequence). The V and J ends lost 8 bases and 5 bases, in that order; junction bases with no gene match: 8.

This clone was counted once. This chain links TRBV19 with TRBJ1-2, with D uncertain. This CDR3 has 14 amino acids. Deletions cut 9 bases from V and 2 bases from J, with 16 bases between. The germline gives CDR1 LNHDA, CDR2 SQIVND (reference sequence). This CDR3 reads CASSNPPPNYGYTF. As DNA, the CDR3 is TGTGCCAGCTCCAACCCCCCTCCCAACTATGGCTACACCTTC.

The J gene is TRBJ2-3, the V gene TRBV9; 15 nucleotides match TRBD2. The CDR3 length is 16 residues. V was pared by 4 bases and J by 8 bases, with 8 bases of the junction left unmatched. Germline V gene data show CDR1 as SGDLS and CDR2 as YYNGEE. CDR3 bases: TGTGCCAGCAGCCCCGGGACTAGCGGGGGGCAGGGTACGCAGTATTTT. Protein product: CASSPGTSGGQGTQYF.

The chain carries TRBV12-3 or TRBV12-4 and TRBJ1-2; tentative D call: TRBD1 (5 bases). V lost 6 bases and J lost 7, with 15 bases in between. The CDR3 has 13 residues. Written as DNA, the CDR3 is TGTGCCAGCAGCCAACACCCAGGGCTTGGCTACACCTTC. It translates to CASSQHPGLGYTF.

The chain recombines TRBV29-1 with TRBJ2-4; D is ambiguous. V lost 3 bases, J lost 1 base, and 7 bases lay in between. Germline CDR1 is SQVTM and CDR2 is ANQGSEA. The CDR3 loop spans 13 amino acids. CDR3 in DNA: TGCAGCGTTGAGATCAGGGCCAAAAACATTCAGTACTTC. Translated: CSVEIRAKNIQYF.

The chain links TRBV9 to TRBJ1-6; 9 bases agree with TRBD1. The CDR3 runs to 20 residues. V was clipped by 3 bases and J by 5 bases; unmatched bases: 18. The germline CDR1 and CDR2 sequences are SGDLS and YYNGEE. CDR3 amino acids: CASSALQPGQGKANNSPLHF. CDR3 coding DNA: TGTGCCAGCAGCGCGTTACAACCGGGACAGGGAAAGGCGAATAATTCACCCCTCCACTTT.

This clone was detected only once. J is TRBJ1-3 and V is TRBV9; no reliable D call. V was shortened by 4 bases and J by 0 bases, with 8 bases between the two germline ends. CDR3 length: 14 amino acids. Germline values: CDR1 SGDLS, CDR2 YYNGEE. The CDR3 loop is CASSFGSSGNTIYF. The CDR3 DNA is TGTGCCAGCAGCTTCGGGAGCTCTGGAAACACCATATATTTT.

V usage is TRBV5-1 and J usage is TRBJ1-4, with 8 bases fitting TRBD1. Looked up from germline, CDR1 is SGHRS and CDR2 is YFSETQ. Trimming took 0 bases from V and 8 from J; bases not matched to a gene: 12. This CDR3 has 17 residues. CDR3 loop: CASSLVGRGPPGEKLFF. DNA of the CDR3: TGCGCCAGCAGCTTGGTAGGCAGGGGGCCGCCTGGCGAAAAACTGTTTTTT.

This chain uses TRBV3-1 (or the pseudogene TRBV3-2) with TRBJ2-2; D call uncertain. CDR1 and CDR2 from the germline V gene are LGHDT and YNNKEL (reference sequence). The CDR3 spans 13 residues. V was clipped by 4 bases and J by 5 bases, with 8 bases between them. This CDR3 is CASSPLKTGELFF. The CDR3 nucleotides read TGTGCCAGCAGCCCTCTAAAAACCGGGGAGCTGTTTTTT.

The CDR3 loop reads CASSFTNYNSPLHF. In DNA form, the CDR3 reads TGTGCCAGCAGCTTTACAAACTATAATTCACCCCTCCACTTT. The V gene is TRBV7-2, the J gene TRBJ1-6, with unresolved D. V was pared by 3 bases and J by 3 bases, with 6 bases between. CDR3 length: 14 amino acids. CDR1 and CDR2 (germline): SGHTA, FQGNSA.

In its sample, this clone was seen a few times. The CDR3 region is CASSHGTELINYGYTF. The CDR3 DNA sequence: TGTGCCAGCAGCCACGGGACAGAACTTATTAACTATGGCTACACCTTC. The chain uses TRBV5-8 and TRBJ1-2; TRBD1 agrees at 7 bases. Germline lookup yields CDR1 SGHTS and CDR2 YDEGEE. After removal of 4 bases from V and 1 base from J, the junction contained 10 bases not matched to a gene. This CDR3 region has 16 residues.

This clone was seen more than once but under ten times. This sequence joins TRBV14 and TRBJ1-6; no clear D. Between the trimmed V and J ends, which lost 4 bases and 1 base, there was a span of 8 bases. The CDR3 has 15 residues. CDR1 is SGHDN, CDR2 FVKESK, per germline. The DNA for the CDR3 is TGTGCCAGCAGCCTCCCCGGGTCCTATAATTCACCCCTCCACTTT. Protein product: CASSLPGSYNSPLHF.

CDR3 DNA sequence: TGTGCCAGCACGCAGGGGGGCGGTGAAGCTTTCTTT. This gives the protein CASTQGGGEAFF. The J gene is TRBJ1-1, the V gene TRBV6-6; 7 bases agree with TRBD1. V gave up 7 bases and J gave up 7 bases; unmatched junction bases: 6. From germline, CDR1 is MNHNY and CDR2 SVGAGI (reference sequence). The CDR3 sequence is 12 residues long.

CDR3 protein: CASSMSGSTDTQYF. CDR3 nucleotide sequence: TGTGCCAGTAGTATGAGCGGGAGTACAGATACGCAGTATTTT. J is TRBJ2-3 and V is TRBV19; 8 positions agree with TRBD2. Germline loops: CDR1 LNHDA, CDR2 SQIVND (reference sequence). The CDR3 totals 14 residues. J was trimmed by 3 bases and V by 3 bases; bases with no gene match: 2.

V and J are TRBV6-5 and TRBJ2-7; 7 nucleotides line up with TRBD1. CDR3 length: 13 residues. The germline V gene encodes CDR1 MNHEY and CDR2 SVGAGI. With 6 bases clipped from V and 3 bases from J, the junction kept 5 bases outside the gene matches. The CDR3 here is CASRLRDSYEQYF. The DNA of the CDR3 is TGTGCCAGCAGGCTCCGGGACAGCTACGAGCAGTACTTC.

V gene TRBV6-5 combines with J gene TRBJ2-7, with D possibly matching TRBD1 (6 bases). V shed 4 bases and J shed 6 bases, with 19 bases lying between them. The CDR3 is 15 residues long. Germline loops: CDR1 MNHEY, CDR2 SVGAGI. This CDR3 reads CASSLLGQGTSEQYF. DNA for the CDR3: TGTGCCAGCAGTTTGTTGGGGCAGGGGACGAGCGAGCAGTACTTC.

The V call is TRBV27, the J call TRBJ2-1; D may be TRBD1 (6 bases). The germline V and J ends were trimmed by 5 bases and 10 bases, with 15 bases remaining between them. The CDR3 contains 13 residues. Per germline, CDR1 MNHEY and CDR2 SMNVEV (reference sequence). CDR3 nucleotides: TGTGCCAGCAGTCCATCGACAGGCTTCGAGCAGTTCTTC. As protein: CASSPSTGFEQFF.

The chain has TRBV19 and TRBJ1-5; D might be TRBD1 (5 bases). Looked up from germline, CDR1 is LNHDA and CDR2 is SQIVND (reference sequence). The CDR3 consists of 16 residues. The V end lost 10 bases, the J end lost 1 base, and 20 bases lay between the germline ends. The CDR3 DNA reads TGTGCCACCCTCGATTGGGGCCGGGGGAGCAATCAGCCCCAGCATTTT. It is translated as CATLDWGRGSNQPQHF.

This chain connects TRBV7-9 to TRBJ2-1, with a tentative D call TRBD2 (6 bases). Germline V lookup: CDR1 SEHNR, CDR2 FQNEAQ (reference sequence). Between the trimmed V and J ends, which lost 1 base and 4 bases, there was a span of 17 bases. The CDR3 has 17 residues. The CDR3 sequence: CASSLGPPEGPYNEQFF. The CDR3 DNA follows: TGTGCCAGCAGCTTAGGCCCCCCGGAGGGGCCGTACAATGAGCAGTTCTTC.

The chain is built from TRBV6-5 and TRBJ1-1; possibly TRBD1 for D (6 bases). The length of the CDR3 is 14 residues. CDR1 and CDR2 from the germline V gene are MNHEY and SVGAGI. V was clipped by 6 bases and J by 0 bases, with 11 bases between them. DNA of the CDR3: TGTGCCAGCAGCCCCGGGACACTGAACACTGAAGCTTTCTTT. Encoded protein: CASSPGTLNTEAFF.

V usage is TRBV6-5 and J usage is TRBJ2-2; D unclear. Germline CDR1 is MNHEY and CDR2 is SVGAGI. Between the trimmed V and J ends, which lost 7 bases and 3 bases, there was a span of 15 bases. The CDR3 spans 15 residues. CDR3 sequence: CASTWWSRHTGELFF. In DNA form, the CDR3 reads TGTGCCAGCACCTGGTGGTCTAGGCACACCGGGGAGCTGTTTTTT.

The rearrangement uses TRBV2 and TRBJ2-1, with D possibly being TRBD2 (5 bases). Germline values: CDR1 SNHLY, CDR2 FYNNEI. This CDR3 has 14 residues. V was trimmed by 5 bases and J by 3 bases, leaving 11 bases between them. The DNA of the CDR3 is TGTGCCAGCAGTCGCGGGCCCCTCTACAATGAGCAGTTCTTC. Its protein is CASSRGPLYNEQFF.

This clone came up once. The chain couples TRBV5-1 to TRBJ2-7; maybe TRBD2 (7 bases). The CDR3 consists of 16 residues. V lost 3 bases, J lost 1 base, and 17 bases lay in between. The V gene's germline CDR1 is SGHRS and CDR2 YFSETQ. This CDR3 is CASSWDLGGGSYEQYF. The DNA for the CDR3 is TGCGCCAGCAGCTGGGACTTGGGAGGGGGTTCCTACGAGCAGTACTTC.

The rearrangement links TRBV30 to TRBJ1-5; 8 bases agree with TRBD1. The CDR3 runs 15 residues. Germline V gene data show CDR1 as GTSNPN and CDR2 as SVGIG (reference sequence). J gave up 6 bases and V 3 bases, and 10 bases lay outside the gene matches. CDR3 region: CAWRPQGALSQPQHF. The CDR3 bases are TGTGCCTGGAGGCCCCAGGGGGCGCTTAGTCAGCCCCAGCATTTT.